This T cell receptor beta chain emerged from a study of blood T cell repertoires in COVID-19 (dated by TCRdb to the early 2020s). Background for the entire study: Samples from collaborators originated in the United States, Italy and Spain and spanned both the acute and convalescent phases of COVID-19. The material from the prospective study consisted of cDNA or gDNA derived from T cells, B-cell-depleted T cells, or PBMCs. The dataset comprised deeply sampled blood TCRbeta repertoires from subjects exposed to, actively infected with, or recovered from COVID-19. The repertoires were made available in a free public database intended to serve as a resource for research on the immune response to SARS-CoV-2. The samples were drawn from the first 160 participants of the ongoing ImmuneRACE study and from 1,254 subjects provided by 6 global collaborators. Sample metadata almost always included a de-identified subject ID, COVID-19 status, age in years and sex. Where available, HLA class I and class II types were obtained from metadata supplied by the sample provider rather than from assay-based typing. Study-wide findings and limitations: How much clinical and demographic metadata was included differed by source and by participant, and the metadata was provided uncurated.

For this clone: No cognate antigen has been identified for it. Nothing much larger sits one base from this clone, and base qualities are not available.

TCRbeta CDR3 regions were amplified from genomic DNA by means of the immunoSEQ Assay, a bias-controlled multiplex PCR. The study's processing was this. The number of nucleated cells in each sample was estimated by amplification of reference gene primers within the assay. To quantify the absolute abundance of each unique TCRbeta CDR3 rearrangement, sequence reads were collapsed and filtered. Productive Simpson clonality was computed per sample as the square root of Simpson's diversity index over productive rearrangements. Held by TCRdb, this immuneACCESS table contains in-frame sequences only and omits some clones. Under half of the omission traces to an unresolved V gene where checked; the cause of the rest is unknown. V, J and clone size derive from that table, while D and trimming were established from the DNA sequence. The sample data list around 140,000 clones, and 75% to 90% of these were observed just once. Roughly 45% of the sample rests with the top ten.

Each collaborating institution followed its own protocols to collect whole blood in K2EDTA tubes. Collaborator samples were shipped for TCRbeta analysis as frozen whole blood, isolated PBMCs, or DNA extracted from either sample type. V and J are trimmed by 6 bases and 3 bases, and the gene matches miss 7 bases of the junction. Inclusive of the bounding cysteine and phenylalanine, the CDR3 is 14 residues long. Solely the CDR3 DNA is kept, with 42 bases framed from the first base. Via the germline V gene (reference sequence), CDR1 is LNHDA and CDR2 SQIVND. The source material was peripheral blood. Here the chain combines TRBV19 and TRBJ2-7; the junction holds 8 bases that match TRBD2. This clonotype was obtained from a human donor in a cohort sampled during active COVID-19. The CDR3 reads as follows: CASSREGNDYEQYF. The sequence in DNA is TGTGCCAGTAGCCGGGAGGGGAACGACTACGAGCAGTACTTC.